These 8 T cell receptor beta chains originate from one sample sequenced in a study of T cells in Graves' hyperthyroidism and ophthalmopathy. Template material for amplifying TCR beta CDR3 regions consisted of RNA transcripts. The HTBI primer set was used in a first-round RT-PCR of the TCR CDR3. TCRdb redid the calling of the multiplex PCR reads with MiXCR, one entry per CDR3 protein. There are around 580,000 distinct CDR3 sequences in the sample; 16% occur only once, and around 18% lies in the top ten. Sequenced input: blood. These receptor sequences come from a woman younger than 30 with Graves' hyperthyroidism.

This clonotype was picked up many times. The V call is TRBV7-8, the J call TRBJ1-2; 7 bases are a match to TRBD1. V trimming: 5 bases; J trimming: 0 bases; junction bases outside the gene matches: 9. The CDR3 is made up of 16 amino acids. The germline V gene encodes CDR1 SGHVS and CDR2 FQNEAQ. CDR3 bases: TGTGCCAGCAGCCCTAGGACAGGACTATCTAACTATGGCTACACCTTC. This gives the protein CASSPRTGLSNYGYTF.

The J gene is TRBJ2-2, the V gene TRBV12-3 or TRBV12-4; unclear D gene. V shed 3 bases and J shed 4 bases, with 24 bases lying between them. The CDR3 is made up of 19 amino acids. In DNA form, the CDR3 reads TGTGCCAGCAGTTTCAGTTTCCTCGGTGGGGATTTGTCCACCGGGGAGCTGTTTTTT. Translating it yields CASSFSFLGGDLSTGELFF.

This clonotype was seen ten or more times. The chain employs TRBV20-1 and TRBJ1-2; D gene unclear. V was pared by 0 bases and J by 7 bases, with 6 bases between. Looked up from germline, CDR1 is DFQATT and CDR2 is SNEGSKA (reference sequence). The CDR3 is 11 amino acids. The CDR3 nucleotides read TGCAGTGCTAGAGACGAACGTGGCTACACCTTC. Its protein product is CSARDERGYTF.

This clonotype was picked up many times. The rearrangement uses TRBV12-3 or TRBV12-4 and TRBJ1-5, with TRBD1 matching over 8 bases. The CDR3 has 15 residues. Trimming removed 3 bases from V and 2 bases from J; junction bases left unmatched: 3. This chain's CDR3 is CASSLTGAGNQPQHF. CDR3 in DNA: TGTGCCAGCAGTTTGACAGGGGCCGGCAATCAGCCCCAGCATTTT.

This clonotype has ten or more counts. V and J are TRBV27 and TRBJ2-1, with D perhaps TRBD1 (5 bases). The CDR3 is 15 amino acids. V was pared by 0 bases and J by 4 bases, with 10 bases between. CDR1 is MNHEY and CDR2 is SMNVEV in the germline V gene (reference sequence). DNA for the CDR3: TGTGCCAGCAGTTTATCCCAGGGCGCTTACAATGAGCAGTTCTTC. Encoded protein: CASSLSQGAYNEQFF.

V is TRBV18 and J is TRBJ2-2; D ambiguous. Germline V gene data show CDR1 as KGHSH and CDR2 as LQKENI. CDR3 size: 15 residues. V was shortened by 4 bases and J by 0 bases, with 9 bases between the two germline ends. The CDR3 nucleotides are TGTGCCAGCTCACTGAATCTACCGAACACCGGGGAGCTGTTTTTT. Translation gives CASSLNLPNTGELFF.

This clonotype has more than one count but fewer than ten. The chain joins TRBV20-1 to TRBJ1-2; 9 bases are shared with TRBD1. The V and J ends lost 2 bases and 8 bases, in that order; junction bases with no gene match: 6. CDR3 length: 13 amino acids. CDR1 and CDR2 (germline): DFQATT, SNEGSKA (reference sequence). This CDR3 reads CSARPQGAGGYTF. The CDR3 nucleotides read TGCAGTGCTAGACCACAGGGGGCGGGAGGCTACACCTTC.

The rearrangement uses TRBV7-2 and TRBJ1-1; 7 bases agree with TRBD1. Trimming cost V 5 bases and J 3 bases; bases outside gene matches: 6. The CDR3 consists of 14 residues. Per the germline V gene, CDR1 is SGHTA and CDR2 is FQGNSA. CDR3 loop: CASSVYRGHTEAFF. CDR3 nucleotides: TGTGCCAGCAGCGTCTACAGGGGACACACTGAAGCTTTCTTT.